The 6 T cell receptor beta chains given below trace back to one sample, sequenced in a study of brain T cells in children with intractable seizures. Assay used: immunoSEQ multiplex PCR; TCRdb lists only in-frame clones, some missing. The sample consists of roughly 80,000 clones, about 93% of them appearing once. The sample here was peripheral blood, taken at surgery. These receptors all come from a girl aged 2 to 9 with Rasmussen encephalitis and intractable seizures.

The rearrangement links TRBV24-1 to TRBJ1-5; D is ambiguous. Germline-derived CDR1 and CDR2 are KGHDR and SFDVKD. Trimming shortened V by 1 base and J by 0 bases, and 3 bases separated the two germline ends. CDR3 length equals 14 residues. The CDR3 bases are TGTGCCACCAGTGATTTCGATAGCAATCAGCCCCAGCATTTT. Residues: CATSDFDSNQPQHF.

This clone is a singleton in its sample. The chain links TRBV18 to TRBJ2-3, with 9 positions matching TRBD2. Trimming removed 2 bases from V and 4 bases from J; junction bases left unmatched: 10. The CDR3 length is 17 residues. Germline-derived CDR1 and CDR2 are KGHSH and LQKENI. In DNA form, the CDR3 reads TGTGCCAGCTCACCAGCACTCGGACTAGCGCGTGCAGATACGCAGTATTTT. This gives the protein CASSPALGLARADTQYF.

The chain recombines TRBV5-4 with TRBJ2-7; tentatively, D is TRBD1 or TRBD2 (5 bases each). The germline V and J ends were trimmed by 4 bases and 4 bases, with 9 bases remaining between them. CDR3 length: 12 residues. Looked up from germline, CDR1 is SGHNT and CDR2 is YYREEE (reference sequence). CDR3 nucleotides: TGTGCCAGCAGCCGGGACGGGTACGAGCAGTACTTC. Its protein is CASSRDGYEQYF.

The chain employs TRBV30 and TRBJ1-3, with unresolved D. The germline CDR1 and CDR2 sequences are GTSNPN and SVGIG (reference sequence). Trimming removed 3 bases from V and 4 bases from J, with 13 bases in between. This CDR3 has 14 residues. The CDR3: CAWSPGVNGNTIYF. The CDR3 region has the DNA TGTGCCTGGAGCCCCGGGGTGAACGGAAACACCATATATTTT.

This clone was found once. This chain joins TRBV19 and TRBJ1-5, with TRBD1 matching 8 bases. V shed 6 bases and J 4 bases; nucleotides not matched to a gene: 5. Germline CDR1 reads LNHDA; CDR2 reads SQIVND (reference sequence). The CDR3 spans 14 residues. CDR3 DNA: TGTGCCAGTAGCTATGGACAGGGAAATCAGCCCCAGCATTTT. This codes for CASSYGQGNQPQHF.

This rearrangement joins TRBV6-8 to TRBJ1-2; tentatively, D is TRBD1 (6 bases). The CDR3 totals 12 residues. Germline values: CDR1 MNHGY, CDR2 SAAAGT. V shed 6 bases and J shed 10 bases, with 15 bases lying between them. CDR3 DNA sequence: TGTGCCAGCAGGCGAGGGGACACTAACTACACCTTC. Protein: CASRRGDTNYTF.